These T cell receptor beta chains were read from a single sample in a study of OX40 agonist ivuxolimab in advanced cancers. Assay used: immunoSEQ multiplex PCR; TCRdb lists only in-frame clones, some missing. This sample has several thousand clones, with less than 70% found just once. The material was CD4+ or CD8+ T cells sorted from blood, obtained in a trial of the OX40 agonist ivuxolimab. The receptors were sampled from an adult with an advanced solid tumor such as melanoma, head and neck, liver or kidney cancer. CDR3s include the opening cysteine and the closing phenylalanine or tryptophan. D genes are given only for firm matches. The size field is filled for only some rows; it gives once, few, many or a size class.

>NA|TRBV6-1|TRBJ1-2|once
CASSEVGAAGYTF
TGTGCCAGCAGTGAAGTGGGGGCTGCTGGCTACACCTTC
>NA|TRBV19|TRBJ1-1|once
CATIRRGETEAFF
TGTGCAACTATTAGAAGGGGGGAAACTGAAGCTTTCTTT
>NA|TRBV15|TRBJ2-7|NA
CATSRVPSPYEQYF
TGTGCCACCAGCAGAGTCCCTAGCCCCTACGAGCAGTACTTC
>NA|TRBV7-2|TRBJ1-3|NA
CASSLGLGNTIYF
TGTGCCAGCAGCTTAGGGCTCGGAAACACCATATATTTT
>TRBD1|TRBV6-5|TRBJ2-7|NA
CASSSSVGTGVYEQYF
TGTGCCAGCAGTTCGTCCGTAGGGACAGGGGTTTACGAGCAGTACTTC
>NA|TRBV7-2|TRBJ1-4|few
CASSLEAGAEKLFF
TGTGCCAGCAGCTTAGAGGCAGGGGCGGAAAAACTGTTTTTT
>NA|TRBV12-5|TRBJ2-3|NA
CASAGGGLPTDTQYF
TGTGCTAGTGCCGGTGGCGGGCTACCCACAGATACGCAGTATTTT
>TRBD2|TRBV9|TRBJ2-3|NA
CASSATDGGTDTQYF
TGTGCCAGCAGCGCCACGGACGGGGGGACAGATACGCAGTATTTT
>NA|TRBV6-6|TRBJ1-4|few
CASSLEEKLFF
TGTGCCAGCAGTTTAGAAGAAAAACTGTTTTTT
>TRBD2|TRBV4-1|TRBJ2-1|few
CASSQKRGPYNEQFF
TGCGCCAGCAGCCAGAAGCGGGGGCCCTACAATGAGCAGTTCTTC
>NA|TRBV10-3|TRBJ1-1|NA
CAISEVSYADTEAFF
TGTGCCATCAGTGAAGTAAGTTACGCGGACACTGAAGCTTTCTTT
>TRBD2|TRBV19|TRBJ2-7|once
CASSIGGAGLATEQYF
TGTGCCAGTAGTATAGGAGGGGCAGGACTAGCGACCGAGCAGTACTTC
>TRBD1|TRBV7-8|TRBJ2-7|NA
CASSQRRTTGNEQYF
TGTGCCAGCAGCCAACGCCGCACGACAGGGAACGAGCAGTACTTC
>TRBD1|TRBV19|TRBJ1-1|once
CASTQGTGQGKAFF
TGTGCCAGTACCCAAGGGACAGGGCAAGGGAAAGCTTTCTTT
>TRBD2|TRBV7-3|TRBJ2-1|medium-sized
CASSIGTSGNLGEQFF
TGTGCCAGCAGCATCGGGACTAGCGGGAACCTTGGGGAGCAGTTCTTC
>NA|TRBV28|TRBJ2-2|few
CASSSHPQGRVNTGELFF
TGTGCCAGCAGTTCCCACCCACAGGGTAGAGTGAACACCGGGGAGCTGTTTTTT
>NA|TRBV6-5|TRBJ2-7|NA
CASSELGRTYEQYF
TGTGCCAGCAGTGAATTAGGCAGAACCTACGAGCAGTACTTC
>NA|TRBV6-6|TRBJ1-6|NA
CASRWDPDLSPLHF
TGTGCCAGCAGATGGGACCCCGATCTTTCACCCCTCCACTTT
>TRBD1|TRBV29-1|TRBJ1-1|NA
CSVGRDSLF
TGCAGCGTCGGCCGGGACAGCCTTTTT
>NA|TRBV29-1|TRBJ2-6|NA
CSVEEKDSGANVLTF
TGCAGCGTTGAAGAAAAAGACTCTGGGGCCAACGTCCTGACTTTC
>TRBD1|TRBV27|TRBJ1-2|few
CASRGQGFGYTF
TGTGCCAGCAGGGGACAGGGCTTTGGCTACACCTTC
>NA|TRBV4-2|TRBJ1-4|NA
CASSQGKQMRATNEKLFF
TGTGCCAGCAGCCAGGGGAAACAGATGAGGGCAACTAATGAAAAACTGTTTTTT
>NA|TRBV6-5|TRBJ2-5|NA
CASSQTTSFETQYF
TGTGCCAGCAGCCAAACGACTAGTTTCGAGACCCAGTACTTC
>TRBD2|TRBV5-1|TRBJ2-1|NA
CASSFLAGGGYTGNEQFF
TGCGCCAGCAGCTTCCTAGCGGGGGGCGGATATACCGGCAATGAGCAGTTCTTC
>NA|TRBV7-8|TRBJ2-5|NA
CASIRNYGVVGETQYF
TGTGCCAGCATCCGAAACTACGGGGTGGTAGGGGAGACCCAGTACTTC
>TRBD1|TRBV29-1|TRBJ1-2|few
CSVESDREFGYTF
TGCAGCGTTGAGTCCGACAGGGAATTTGGCTACACCTTC
>TRBD2|TRBV27|TRBJ2-2|NA
CASSLGEGTGELFF
TGTGCCAGCAGTTTAGGGGAGGGCACCGGGGAGCTGTTTTTT
>NA|TRBV27|TRBJ2-1|once
CASSRASTAYNEQFF
TGTGCCAGCAGCCGCGCATCAACCGCTTACAATGAGCAGTTCTTC
>NA|TRBV6-1|TRBJ2-7|NA
CASNPGSYEQYF
TGTGCCAGCAACCCGGGATCCTACGAGCAGTACTTC
>TRBD1|TRBV2|TRBJ1-5|NA
CASTRGLSNQPQHF
TGTGCCAGCACCAGGGGGCTGAGCAATCAGCCCCAGCATTTT
>TRBD2|TRBV6-1|TRBJ2-1|once
CASSALAGYNEQFF
TGTGCCAGCAGCGCACTAGCGGGGTACAATGAGCAGTTCTTC
>TRBD2|TRBV19|TRBJ2-1|NA
CASRTSGAEQFF
TGTGCCAGTAGGACTAGCGGGGCTGAGCAGTTCTTC
>TRBD1|TRBV6-6|TRBJ1-5|NA
CASNTGVYQPQHF
TGTGCCAGCAATACAGGGGTATACCAGCCCCAGCATTTT
>NA|TRBV7-8|TRBJ1-3|NA
CASSLGSGSGGTIYF
TGTGCCAGCAGCTTAGGATCGGGGAGCGGGGGCACCATATATTTT
>NA|TRBV6-5|TRBJ1-4|NA
CASSLEEKLFF
TGTGCCAGCAGTTTAGAAGAAAAACTGTTTTTT
>NA|TRBV29-1|TRBJ1-1|few
CSGIQGSTEAFF
TGCAGCGGGATACAGGGAAGCACTGAAGCTTTCTTT
>NA|TRBV30|TRBJ1-1|NA
CAWSVWGDTEAFF
TGTGCCTGGAGTGTATGGGGGGACACTGAAGCTTTCTTT
>TRBD1|TRBV7-9|TRBJ2-2|once
CASSLGQGTGELFF
TGTGCCAGCAGCTTAGGACAGGGAACCGGGGAGCTGTTTTTT
>NA|TRBV6-1|TRBJ2-2|NA
CASSEHRGGTGELFF
TGTGCCAGCAGTGAACACAGGGGGGGCACCGGGGAGCTGTTTTTT
>TRBD2|TRBV9|TRBJ2-5|NA
CASSPSGRGGETQYF
TGTGCCAGCAGCCCGTCCGGGAGGGGGGGAGAGACCCAGTACTTC
>TRBD1|TRBV27|TRBJ1-5|few
CASRPGTATNQPQHF
TGTGCCAGCCGTCCAGGGACAGCGACGAATCAGCCCCAGCATTTT
>NA|TRBV28|TRBJ1-5|NA
CASSFEGIQPQHF
TGTGCCAGCAGTTTCGAGGGAATTCAGCCCCAGCATTTT
>NA|TRBV6-5|TRBJ2-5|NA
CASSYSFQETQYF
TGTGCCAGCAGTTATAGCTTCCAAGAGACCCAGTACTTC
>NA|TRBV4-3|TRBJ1-6|NA
CASSHLRSSYNSPLHF
TGCGCCAGCAGCCACCTTCGGAGCTCCTATAATTCACCCCTCCACTTT
>NA|TRBV5-6|TRBJ2-5|NA
CASSSGQTQYF
TGTGCCAGCAGCTCAGGACAGACCCAGTACTTC
>NA|TRBV7-9|TRBJ1-3|once
CASSSSLLTGSSGNTIYF
TGTGCCAGCAGCTCATCCCTCCTTACAGGGAGCTCTGGAAACACCATATATTTT